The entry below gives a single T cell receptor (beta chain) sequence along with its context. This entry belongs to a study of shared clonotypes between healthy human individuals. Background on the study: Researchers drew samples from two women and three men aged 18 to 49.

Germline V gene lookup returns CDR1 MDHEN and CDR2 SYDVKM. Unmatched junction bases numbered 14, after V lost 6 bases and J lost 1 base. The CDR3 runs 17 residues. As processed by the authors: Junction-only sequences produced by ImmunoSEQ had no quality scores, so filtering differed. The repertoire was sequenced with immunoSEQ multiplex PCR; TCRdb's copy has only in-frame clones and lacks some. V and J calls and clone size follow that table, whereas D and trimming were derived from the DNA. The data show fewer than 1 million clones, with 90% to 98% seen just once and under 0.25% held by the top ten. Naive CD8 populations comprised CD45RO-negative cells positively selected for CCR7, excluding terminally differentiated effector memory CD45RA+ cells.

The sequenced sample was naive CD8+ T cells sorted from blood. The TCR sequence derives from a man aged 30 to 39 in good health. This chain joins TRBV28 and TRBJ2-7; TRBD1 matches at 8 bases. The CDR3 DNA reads TGTGCCAGCAGCTGGGCCTCCGGGACAGGCCTATCCTACGAGCAGTACTTC. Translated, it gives CASSWASGTGLSYEQYF.